What follows describes a single T cell receptor (beta chain). Its specificity is unknown. Repertoires were generated with immunoSEQ multiplex PCR, while TCRdb's copy carries only in-frame clones and drops some. This sample carries some 140,000 clones, approximately 84% of them seen once, and the ten largest clones take more than 1.4%. The data originate from a study of cytomegalovirus exposure and HLA in healthy donors. Study-wide context: The roughly 120 validation repertoires, a later analysis reported, used the same platform as the 550 to 700 repertoires from the first cohort.

The germline CDR1 and CDR2 sequences are SGDLS and YYNGEE. The J segment lost 8 bases and the V segment lost 8 bases, leaving 5 bases of the junction unmatched. This CDR3 region has 12 residues. The study, taken as a whole, reports: Reportedly, diagnosis of cytomegalovirus status by the classifier showed high specificity and sensitivity. Altogether, 164 TCR beta chains were recorded as cytomegalovirus-associated.

Material: PBMCs. The chain uses TRBV9 and TRBJ2-1; 9 nucleotides line up with TRBD2. The origin of this receptor is a woman between 25 and 40 years old in good health and CMV-seronegative. CDR3: CARQRGDHEQFF. The DNA of the CDR3 is TGTGCCAGGCAGCGGGGGGACCATGAGCAGTTCTTC.